The next 27 T cell receptor beta chains were all read from a single sample in a study of identical twins. From the 5' RACE reads, TCRdb called clonotypes with MiXCR, one entry per CDR3 protein. The sample has 240,000 or so distinct CDR3 sequences, about an eighth seen once. In addition, the sample was reused for a study of yellow fever vaccine responses in identical twins.

Sequencing used memory (CD45RO+) T cells sorted from blood. The receptors were sampled from a young woman in good health.

This clonotype was counted at least ten times. The chain combines TRBV20-1 with TRBJ2-6, with a tentative D call TRBD1 (5 bases). Germline CDR1 reads DFQATT; CDR2 reads SNEGSKA (reference sequence). CDR3 length equals 16 residues. V lost 6 bases to trimming and J lost 0 bases, with 15 bases between them. CDR3 nucleotide sequence: TGCAGTGCCACTACAGGAGCCCGCTCTGGGGCCAACGTCCTGACTTTC. Translated, it gives CSATTGARSGANVLTF.

Only a few counts were recorded for this clonotype. The V gene is TRBV6-1, the J gene TRBJ2-7; tentatively, D is TRBD2 (6 bases). Trimming pared 10 bases from V and 3 bases from J, leaving 22 bases between. Germline V gives CDR1 MNHNS, CDR2 SASEGT. CDR3 length equals 15 residues. The CDR3 loop reads CATTISLGGYYEQYF. The DNA for the CDR3 is TGTGCCACCACTATTTCATTGGGGGGATACTACGAGCAGTACTTC.

This clonotype was counted only a few times. The chain combines TRBV2 with TRBJ2-1; the match to TRBD2 covers 11 bases. CDR1 SNHLY and CDR2 FYNNEI come from the germline V gene. V trimming: 6 bases; J trimming: 2 bases; junction bases outside the gene matches: 3. This CDR3 spans 15 amino acids. The DNA of the CDR3 is TGTGCCAGCAGGGCGGGACTAGCGGCCTACAATGAGCAGTTCTTC. Amino acid sequence: CASRAGLAAYNEQFF.

The gene calls are TRBV27 and TRBJ2-2; weak D call: TRBD1 (6 bases). Germline CDR1 MNHEY, CDR2 SMNVEV (reference sequence). The CDR3 consists of 13 residues. Trimming removed 10 bases from V and 3 bases from J, with 12 bases in between. In DNA form, the CDR3 reads TGTGCCACCCGGACAGAGCACACCGGGGAGCTGTTTTTT. Protein sequence: CATRTEHTGELFF.

This clonotype was counted a few times. The V and J genes are TRBV7-9 and TRBJ1-4; D unclear. The ends were cut back, 3 bases at V and 4 bases at J, with 12 bases in the middle. Germline lookup yields CDR1 SEHNR and CDR2 FQNEAQ (reference sequence). This CDR3 comprises 15 residues. The CDR3 region is CASSFPTTDNEKLFF. The CDR3 nucleotides are TGTGCCAGCAGCTTTCCTACGACGGATAATGAAAAACTGTTTTTT.

V and J are TRBV7-2 and TRBJ2-3; D is ambiguous. The CDR3 loop spans 14 amino acids. Trimming left V 4 bases short and J 4 bases short, with 12 bases between. The germline V gene encodes CDR1 SGHTA and CDR2 FQGNSA. The CDR3 protein is CASSSRTLADTQYF. The CDR3 DNA reads TGTGCCAGCAGCTCCCGGACCCTCGCAGATACGCAGTATTTT.

The CDR3 protein is CASSFSGGAGDTQYF. The CDR3 coding sequence is TGCGCCAGCAGCTTTAGCGGGGGGGCCGGGGATACGCAGTATTTT. The chain has TRBV5-1 and TRBJ2-3; 11 nucleotides align to TRBD2. This CDR3 contains 15 residues. V lost 2 bases and J lost 6; bases outside the gene matches: 5. Germline lookup yields CDR1 SGHRS and CDR2 YFSETQ.

This clonotype was found many times. This chain's CDR3 is CASSPSKTQYF. In DNA form, the CDR3 reads TGTGCCAGCTCACCTTCCAAGACCCAGTACTTC. This chain joins TRBV18 and TRBJ2-5, with no clear D. The CDR3 length is 11 residues. The germline V gene encodes CDR1 KGHSH and CDR2 LQKENI. The V end lost 3 bases, the J end lost 6 bases, and 5 bases lay between the germline ends. Based on the CDR3 plus reference TRBV18 and TRBJ2-5, the full variable domain is NAGVMQNPRHLVRRRGQEARLRCSPMKGHSHVYWYRQLPEEGLKFMVYLQKENIIDESGMPKERFSAEFPKEGPSILRIQQVVRGDSAAYFCASSPSKTQYFGPGTRLLVL.

The V and J genes are TRBV28 and TRBJ2-5; 7 bases match TRBD1. V trimming: 6 bases; J trimming: 3 bases; junction bases outside the gene matches: 10. CDR3 length: 15 residues. CDR1 and CDR2 from the germline V gene are MDHEN and SYDVKM. Here the CDR3 DNA reads TGTGCCAGCAGCCATTCCGGGACAGCCGAAGAGACCCAGTACTTC. Encoded protein: CASSHSGTAEETQYF.

The chain combines TRBV4-2 with TRBJ1-4; TRBD1 matches 7 bases. The CDR3 has 16 residues. After removal of 5 bases from V and 8 bases from J, the junction contained 14 bases not matched to a gene. Germline V gene data show CDR1 as LGHNA and CDR2 as YNFKEQ. The CDR3 loop reads CASSLERGLESEKLFF. The CDR3 DNA reads as TGTGCCAGCAGCTTAGAAAGGGGGCTGGAGTCGGAAAAACTGTTTTTT.

The CDR3 protein is CASSSPGGPDQPQHF. Written as DNA, the CDR3 is TGTGCCAGCAGTAGCCCAGGGGGCCCGGATCAGCCCCAGCATTTT. The rearrangement joins TRBV28 to TRBJ1-5; 8 bases match TRBD1. The germline CDR1 and CDR2 sequences are MDHEN and SYDVKM. The CDR3 runs 15 residues. V shed 5 bases, J shed 5 bases, and the junction held 8 bases outside the gene matches.

In its sample, this clonotype was seen many times. The chain employs TRBV9 and TRBJ2-1; D remains ambiguous. This CDR3 is built from 13 residues. Germline lookup yields CDR1 SGDLS and CDR2 YYNGEE. V lost 3 bases to trimming and J lost 10 bases, with 14 bases between them. This CDR3 reads CASSGLSEREQFF. As DNA, the CDR3 is TGTGCCAGCAGCGGACTCTCGGAGAGGGAGCAGTTCTTC.

The rearrangement links TRBV29-1 to TRBJ2-6, with TRBD1 matching 7 bases. The V segment lost 6 bases and the J segment 4 bases; nucleotides outside the gene matches: 6. Germline V gene lookup returns CDR1 SQVTM and CDR2 ANQGSEA. The length of the CDR3 is 14 residues. The DNA for the CDR3 is TGCAGCGTCCGACAGGGTACCGGGGCCAACGTCCTGACTTTC. Translated, it gives CSVRQGTGANVLTF.

This chain connects TRBV6-1 to TRBJ2-5; perhaps TRBD2 as D (6 bases). V shed 6 bases and J shed 5 bases, with 13 bases lying between them. The CDR3 length is 13 residues. The germline V gene encodes CDR1 MNHNS and CDR2 SASEGT. The CDR3 DNA sequence: TGTGCCAGCAGGGTCCCCAGCGGGGAGACCCAGTACTTC. This codes for CASRVPSGETQYF.

Only a few counts were recorded for this clonotype. This rearrangement joins TRBV20-1 to TRBJ2-1; 11 nucleotides match TRBD2. With V trimmed by 6 bases and J by 10 bases, 8 bases remained unmatched. The CDR3 totals 13 residues. Germline assignment: CDR1 DFQATT and CDR2 SNEGSKA (reference sequence). CDR3 in DNA: TGCAGTGCACGAACTTCTAGCGGGGGGGAGCAGTTCTTC. Translated, it gives CSARTSSGGEQFF.

This clonotype was counted only a few times. The chain has TRBV3-1 and TRBJ2-4; D gene uncertain. The CDR3 is 18 residues long. The V end was cut by 0 bases, the J end by 1 base, with 16 bases between. Germline assignment: CDR1 LGHDT and CDR2 YNNKEL (reference sequence). CDR3 in DNA: TGTGCCAGCAGCCAAGATCTTTCCAGGCTGGGGGCCAAAAACATTCAGTACTTC. Residues: CASSQDLSRLGAKNIQYF.

This clonotype was found a few times. The rearrangement joins TRBV12-3 or TRBV12-4 to TRBJ1-5, with D uncertain. The CDR3 is made up of 14 amino acids. With 0 bases removed from V and 4 bases from J, the gap between germline ends came to 7 bases. This CDR3 is CASSLAGWNQPQHF. The CDR3 DNA follows: TGTGCCAGCAGTTTAGCAGGGTGGAATCAGCCCCAGCATTTT.

In this sample, this clonotype turned up a few times. The chain links TRBV7-2 to TRBJ2-7, with D tentatively TRBD1 or TRBD2 (5 bases each). The germline CDR1 and CDR2 sequences are SGHTA and FQGNSA. The CDR3 runs 13 residues. Trimming removed 5 bases at V and 5 bases at J, with 13 bases between. The CDR3 nucleotides are TGTGCCAGCAGCAAGTCCGGGACCCACGAGCAGTACTTC. Translation gives CASSKSGTHEQYF.

This chain uses TRBV7-2 with TRBJ2-1; 7 nucleotides align to TRBD1. CDR1 and CDR2 from the germline V gene are SGHTA and FQGNSA. This CDR3 comprises 14 residues. The V and J ends lost 6 bases and 5 bases, in that order; junction bases with no gene match: 7. Written as DNA, the CDR3 is TGTGCCAGCAGTCTCCGGGACAGTAACAATGAGCAGTTCTTC. This gives the protein CASSLRDSNNEQFF.

The CDR3 is CASSPGGTTYEQYF. DNA for the CDR3: TGTGCCAGCAGCCCTGGCGGGACGACCTACGAGCAGTACTTC. This chain uses TRBV7-2 with TRBJ2-7; perhaps TRBD2 as D (6 bases). Germline V gene sequence: CDR1 SGHTA, CDR2 FQGNSA. This CDR3 contains 14 residues. Trimming removed 5 bases from V and 2 bases from J, with 13 bases in between.

V usage is TRBV27 and J usage is TRBJ2-3; D is possibly TRBD2 (6 bases). The germline V and J ends were trimmed by 3 bases and 3 bases, with 13 bases remaining between them. The germline V gene has CDR1 MNHEY and CDR2 SMNVEV (reference sequence). The CDR3 runs 15 residues. CDR3 amino acids: CASSFDGGRTDTQYF. The CDR3 DNA is TGTGCCAGCAGTTTCGACGGGGGTCGGACAGATACGCAGTATTTT.

This clonotype was seen ten or more times. V is TRBV29-1 and J is TRBJ2-1, with 9 bases lining up with TRBD2. CDR1 is SQVTM and CDR2 is ANQGSEA in the germline V gene. The CDR3 has 13 residues. The ends lost 3 bases at V and 6 bases at J; junction bases unmatched: 3. CDR3 sequence reads: CSVERGGSNEQFF. Here the CDR3 DNA reads TGCAGCGTTGAGCGGGGGGGAAGCAATGAGCAGTTCTTC.

In its sample, this clonotype was seen a few times. The rearrangement uses TRBV29-1 and TRBJ2-7, with 10 bases matching TRBD2. The CDR3 is made up of 13 amino acids. Germline V CDR1 and CDR2: SQVTM, ANQGSEA. The ends lost 6 bases at V and 4 bases at J; junction bases unmatched: 6. The CDR3 loop reads CSVQTSGLYEQYF. CDR3 nucleotide sequence: TGCAGCGTCCAGACTAGCGGGCTTTACGAGCAGTACTTC.

The chain couples TRBV15 to TRBJ1-5, with D hard to call. V was pared by 7 bases and J by 2 bases, with 15 bases between. Germline CDR1 LNHNV, CDR2 YYDKDF (reference sequence). CDR3 length equals 15 residues. The chain's CDR3 is CATTLGGRGNQPQHF. In DNA form, the CDR3 reads TGTGCCACCACCTTGGGAGGGAGAGGCAATCAGCCCCAGCATTTT.

V gene TRBV11-2 combines with J gene TRBJ2-7; D gene uncertain. Germline loops: CDR1 SGHAT, CDR2 FQNNGV. Trimming left V 5 bases short and J 4 bases short, with 9 bases between. The length of the CDR3 is 12 residues. The CDR3 protein is CASSASRYEQYF. CDR3 coding DNA: TGTGCCAGCAGCGCCTCCAGGTACGAGCAGTACTTC.

This clonotype showed up just a few times. The rearrangement uses TRBV27 and TRBJ2-7; 10 nucleotides line up with TRBD1. J gave up 6 bases and V 7 bases, and 15 bases lay outside the gene matches. This CDR3 is built from 16 residues. Germline loops: CDR1 MNHEY, CDR2 SMNVEV (reference sequence). CDR3 in DNA: TGTGCCAGCACCCCCGAGGTAGGGGACAGGGGTATCGAGCAGTACTTC. It codes for CASTPEVGDRGIEQYF.

V and J are TRBV19 and TRBJ2-1, with TRBD1 identical over 7 bases. The CDR3 contains 15 residues. Germline V gives CDR1 LNHDA, CDR2 SQIVND (reference sequence). Trimming at V came to 5 bases and at J to 0 bases, leaving 4 bases not matched to a gene. CDR3 in amino acids: CASSVDRSSYNEQFF. The CDR3 region has the DNA TGTGCCAGTAGTGTGGACAGGAGCTCCTACAATGAGCAGTTCTTC.